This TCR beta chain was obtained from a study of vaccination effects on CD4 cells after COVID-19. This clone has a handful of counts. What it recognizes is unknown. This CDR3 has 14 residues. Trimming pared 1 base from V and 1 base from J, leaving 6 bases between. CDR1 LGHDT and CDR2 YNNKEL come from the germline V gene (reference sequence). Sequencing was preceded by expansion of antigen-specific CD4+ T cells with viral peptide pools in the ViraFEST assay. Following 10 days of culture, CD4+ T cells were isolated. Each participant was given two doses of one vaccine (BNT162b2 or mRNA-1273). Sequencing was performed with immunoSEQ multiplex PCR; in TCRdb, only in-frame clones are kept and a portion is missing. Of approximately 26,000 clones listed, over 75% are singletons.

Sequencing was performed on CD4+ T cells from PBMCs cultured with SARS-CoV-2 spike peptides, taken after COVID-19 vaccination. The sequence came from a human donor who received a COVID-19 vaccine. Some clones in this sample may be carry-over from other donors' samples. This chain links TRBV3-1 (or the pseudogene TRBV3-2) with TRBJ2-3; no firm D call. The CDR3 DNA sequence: TGTGCCAGCAGCCAAGTGACGCGCACAGATACGCAGTATTTT. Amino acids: CASSQVTRTDTQYF.